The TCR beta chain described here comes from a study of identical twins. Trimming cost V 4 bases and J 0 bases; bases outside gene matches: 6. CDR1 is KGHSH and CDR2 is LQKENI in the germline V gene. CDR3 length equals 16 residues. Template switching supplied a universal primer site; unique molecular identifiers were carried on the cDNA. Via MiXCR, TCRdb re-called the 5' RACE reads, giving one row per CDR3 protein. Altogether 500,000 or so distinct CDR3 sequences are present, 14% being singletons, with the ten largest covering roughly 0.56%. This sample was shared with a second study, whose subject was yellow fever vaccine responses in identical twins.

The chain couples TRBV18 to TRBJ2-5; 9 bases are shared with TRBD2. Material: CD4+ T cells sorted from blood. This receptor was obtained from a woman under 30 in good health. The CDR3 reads CASSLRLAANQETQYF. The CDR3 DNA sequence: TGTGCCAGCTCACTCCGACTAGCGGCCAACCAAGAGACCCAGTACTTC.